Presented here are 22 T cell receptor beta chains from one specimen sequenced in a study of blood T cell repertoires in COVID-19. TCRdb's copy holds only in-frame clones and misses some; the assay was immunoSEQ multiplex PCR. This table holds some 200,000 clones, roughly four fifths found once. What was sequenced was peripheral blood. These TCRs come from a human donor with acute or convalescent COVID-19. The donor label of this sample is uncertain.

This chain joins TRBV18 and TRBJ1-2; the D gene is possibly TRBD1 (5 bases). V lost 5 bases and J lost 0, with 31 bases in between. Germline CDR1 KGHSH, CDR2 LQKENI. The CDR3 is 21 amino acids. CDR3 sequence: CASSSDIRGMAPPSSNYGYTF. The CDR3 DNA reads TGTGCCAGCTCATCGGATATCCGGGGGATGGCTCCCCCGTCCTCTAACTATGGCTACACCTTC.

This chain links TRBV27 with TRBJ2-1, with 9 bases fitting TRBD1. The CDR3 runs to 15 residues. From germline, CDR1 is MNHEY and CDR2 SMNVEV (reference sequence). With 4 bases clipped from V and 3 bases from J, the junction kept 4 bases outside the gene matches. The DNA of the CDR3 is TGTGCCAGCAGTTCACAGGGGGCTTTCTACAATGAGCAGTTCTTC. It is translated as CASSSQGAFYNEQFF.

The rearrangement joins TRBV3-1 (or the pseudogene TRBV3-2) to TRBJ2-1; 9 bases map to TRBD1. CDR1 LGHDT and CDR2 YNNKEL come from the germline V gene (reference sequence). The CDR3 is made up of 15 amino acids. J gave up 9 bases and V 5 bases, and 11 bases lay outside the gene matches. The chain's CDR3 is CASSGTGSLGGEQFF. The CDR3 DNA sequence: TGTGCCAGCAGCGGGACAGGGAGCCTGGGGGGTGAGCAGTTCTTC.

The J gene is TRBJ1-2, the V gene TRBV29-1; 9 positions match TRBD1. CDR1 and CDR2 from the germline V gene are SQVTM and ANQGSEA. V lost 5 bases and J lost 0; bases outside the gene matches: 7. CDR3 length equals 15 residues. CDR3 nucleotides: TGCAGCGTTATCGGGACAGGGAGATCTAACTATGGCTACACCTTC. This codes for CSVIGTGRSNYGYTF. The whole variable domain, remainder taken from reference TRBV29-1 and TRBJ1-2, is SAVISQKPSRDICQRGTSLTIQCQVDSQVTMMFWYRQQPGQSLTLIATANQGSEATYESGFVIDKFPISRPNLTFSTLTVSNMSPEDSSIYLCSVIGTGRSNYGYTFGSGTRLTVV.

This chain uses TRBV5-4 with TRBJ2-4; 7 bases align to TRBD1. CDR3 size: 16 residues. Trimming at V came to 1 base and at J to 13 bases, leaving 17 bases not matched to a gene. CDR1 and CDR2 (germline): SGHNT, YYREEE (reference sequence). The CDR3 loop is CASSLSPVPGQRVQYF. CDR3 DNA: TGTGCCAGCAGCTTGTCTCCAGTTCCGGGACAGCGTGTGCAGTACTTC.

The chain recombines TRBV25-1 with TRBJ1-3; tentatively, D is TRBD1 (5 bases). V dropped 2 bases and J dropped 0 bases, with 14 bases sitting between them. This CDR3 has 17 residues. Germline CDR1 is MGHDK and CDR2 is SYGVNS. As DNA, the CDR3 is TGTGCCAGCAGTGAAGTCGGGGGGGTCCTCTCTGGAAACACCATATATTTT. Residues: CASSEVGGVLSGNTIYF.

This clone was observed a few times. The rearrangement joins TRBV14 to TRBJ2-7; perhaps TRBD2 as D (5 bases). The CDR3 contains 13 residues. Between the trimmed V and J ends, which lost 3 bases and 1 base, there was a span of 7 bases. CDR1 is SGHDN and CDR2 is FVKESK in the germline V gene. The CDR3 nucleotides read TGTGCCAGCAGCCATTGGGAGTCCTACGAGCAGTACTTC. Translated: CASSHWESYEQYF. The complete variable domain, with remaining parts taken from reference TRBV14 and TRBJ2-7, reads EAGVTQFPSHSVIEKGQTVTLRCDPISGHDNLYWYRRVMGKEIKFLLHFVKESKQDESGMPNNRFLAERTGGTYSTLKVQPAELEDSGVYFCASSHWESYEQYFGPGTRLTVT.

The CDR3 protein is CASSVAMSTEAFF. The CDR3 region has the DNA TGTGCCAGCAGCGTAGCAATGAGCACTGAAGCTTTCTTT. The rearrangement links TRBV9 to TRBJ1-1; D gene unclear. This CDR3 contains 13 residues. V was pared by 0 bases and J by 4 bases, with 7 bases between. Per the germline V gene, CDR1 is SGDLS and CDR2 is YYNGEE.

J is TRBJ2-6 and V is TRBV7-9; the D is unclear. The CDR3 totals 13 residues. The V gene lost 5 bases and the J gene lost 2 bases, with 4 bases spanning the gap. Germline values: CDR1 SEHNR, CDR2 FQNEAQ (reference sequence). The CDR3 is CASSGTGANVLTF. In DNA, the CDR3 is TGTGCCAGCAGCGGCACTGGGGCCAACGTCCTGACTTTC.

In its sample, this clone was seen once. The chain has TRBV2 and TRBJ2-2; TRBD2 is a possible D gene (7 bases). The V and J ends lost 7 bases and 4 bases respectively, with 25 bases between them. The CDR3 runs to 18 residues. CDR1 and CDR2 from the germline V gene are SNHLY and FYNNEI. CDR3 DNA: TGTGCCAGCAACCGAGGTGGGGGGGCTAGCGGAGTCACCGGGGAGCTGTTTTTT. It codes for CASNRGGGASGVTGELFF. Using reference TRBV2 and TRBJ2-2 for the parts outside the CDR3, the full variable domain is EPEVTQTPSHQVTQMGQEVILRCVPISNHLYFYWYRQILGQKVEFLVSFYNNEISEKSEIFDDQFSVERPDGSNFTLKIRSTKLEDSAMYFCASNRGGGASGVTGELFFGEGSRLTVL.

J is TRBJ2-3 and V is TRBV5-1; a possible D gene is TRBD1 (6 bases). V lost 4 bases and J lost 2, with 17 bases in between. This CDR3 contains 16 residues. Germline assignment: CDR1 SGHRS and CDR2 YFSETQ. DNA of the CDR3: TGCGCCAGCAGCGGGGGCGTGGGGGCGATCACAGATACGCAGTATTTT. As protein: CASSGGVGAITDTQYF.

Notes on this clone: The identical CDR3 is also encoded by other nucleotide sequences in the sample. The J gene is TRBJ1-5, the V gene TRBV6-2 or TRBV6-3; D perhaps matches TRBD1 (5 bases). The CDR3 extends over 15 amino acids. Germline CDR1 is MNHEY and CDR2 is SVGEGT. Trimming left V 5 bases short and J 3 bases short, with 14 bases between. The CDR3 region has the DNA TGTGCCAGCAGTACCACCGGGGGTTCCAATCAGCCCCAGCATTTT. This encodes CASSTTGGSNQPQHF.

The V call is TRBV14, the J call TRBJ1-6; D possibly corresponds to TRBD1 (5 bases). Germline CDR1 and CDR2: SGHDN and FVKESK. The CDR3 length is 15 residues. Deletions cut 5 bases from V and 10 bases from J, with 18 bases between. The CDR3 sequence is CASSSSGGVKSPLHF. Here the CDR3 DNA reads TGTGCCAGCAGCTCAAGCGGGGGGGTTAAGTCACCCCTCCACTTT.

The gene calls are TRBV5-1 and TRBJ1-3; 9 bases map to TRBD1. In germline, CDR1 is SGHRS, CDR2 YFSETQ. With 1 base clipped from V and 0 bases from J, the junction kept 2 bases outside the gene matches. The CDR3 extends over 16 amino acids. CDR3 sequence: CASSLRTGDSGNTIYF. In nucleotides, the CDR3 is TGCGCCAGCAGCTTGAGGACAGGGGACTCTGGAAACACCATATATTTT. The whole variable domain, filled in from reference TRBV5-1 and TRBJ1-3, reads KAGVTQTPRYLIKTRGQQVTLSCSPISGHRSVSWYQQTPGQGLQFLFEYFSETQRNKGNFPGRFSGRQFSNSRSEMNVSTLELGDSALYLCASSLRTGDSGNTIYFGEGSWLTVV.

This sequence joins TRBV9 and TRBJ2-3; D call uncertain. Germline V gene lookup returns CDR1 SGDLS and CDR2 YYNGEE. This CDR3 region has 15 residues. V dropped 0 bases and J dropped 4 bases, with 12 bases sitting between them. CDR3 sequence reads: CASSVDSGFPDTQYF. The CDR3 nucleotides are TGTGCCAGCAGCGTAGACTCCGGGTTCCCAGATACGCAGTATTTT.

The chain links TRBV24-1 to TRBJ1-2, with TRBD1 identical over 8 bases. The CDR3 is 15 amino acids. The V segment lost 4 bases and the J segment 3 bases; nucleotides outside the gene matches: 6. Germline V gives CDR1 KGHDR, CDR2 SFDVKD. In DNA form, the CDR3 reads TGTGCCACCAGTGACCGGACAGGGCAAGACTATGGCTACACCTTC. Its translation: CATSDRTGQDYGYTF.

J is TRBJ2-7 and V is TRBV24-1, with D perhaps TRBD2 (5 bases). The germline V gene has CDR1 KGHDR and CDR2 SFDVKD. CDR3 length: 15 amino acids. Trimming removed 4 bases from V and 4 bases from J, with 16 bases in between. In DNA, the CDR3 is TGTGCCACCAGTGAGCGAGGGCAACCTTCTTACGAGCAGTACTTC. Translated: CATSERGQPSYEQYF.

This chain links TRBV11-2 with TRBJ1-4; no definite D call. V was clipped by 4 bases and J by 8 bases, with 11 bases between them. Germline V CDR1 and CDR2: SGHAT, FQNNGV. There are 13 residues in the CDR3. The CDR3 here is CASSSLIAEKLFF. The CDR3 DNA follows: TGTGCCAGCAGCTCCCTGATCGCGGAAAAACTGTTTTTT.

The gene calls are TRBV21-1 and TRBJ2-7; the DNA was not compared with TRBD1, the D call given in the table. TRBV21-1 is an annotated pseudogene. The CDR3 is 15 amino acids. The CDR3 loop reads CASTGARDRGHEQYF. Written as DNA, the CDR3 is TGTGCCAGCACAGGGGCCCGGGACAGGGGACACGAGCAGTACTTC.

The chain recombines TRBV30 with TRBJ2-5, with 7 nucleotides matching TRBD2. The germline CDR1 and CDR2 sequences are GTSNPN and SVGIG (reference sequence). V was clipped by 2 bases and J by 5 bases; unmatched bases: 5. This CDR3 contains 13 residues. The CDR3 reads CAWSLAAVETQYF. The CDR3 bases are TGTGCCTGGAGTCTAGCGGCGGTGGAGACCCAGTACTTC. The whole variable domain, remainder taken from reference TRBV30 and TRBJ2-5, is SQTIHQWPATLVQPVGSPLSLECTVEGTSNPNLYWYRQAAGRGLQLLFYSVGIGQISSEVPQNLSASRPQDRQFILSSKKLLLSDSGFYLCAWSLAAVETQYFGPGTRLLVL.

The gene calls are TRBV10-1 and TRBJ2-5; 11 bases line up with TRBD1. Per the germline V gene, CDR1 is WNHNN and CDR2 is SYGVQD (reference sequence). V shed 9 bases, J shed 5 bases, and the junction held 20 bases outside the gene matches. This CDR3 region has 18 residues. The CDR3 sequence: CARNPGTGGTPNPETQYF. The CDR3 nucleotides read TGCGCCAGGAACCCCGGGACAGGGGGGACGCCGAATCCGGAGACCCAGTACTTC.

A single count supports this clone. Written as DNA, the CDR3 is TGTGCCAGCATTAGAGGGGGCACTCAGCCCCAGCATTTT. Translating gives CASIRGGTQPQHF. This chain joins TRBV28 and TRBJ1-5, with 7 bases that match TRBD1. CDR3 length: 13 amino acids. In germline, CDR1 is MDHEN, CDR2 SYDVKM. V gave up 7 bases and J gave up 6 bases; unmatched junction bases: 6.